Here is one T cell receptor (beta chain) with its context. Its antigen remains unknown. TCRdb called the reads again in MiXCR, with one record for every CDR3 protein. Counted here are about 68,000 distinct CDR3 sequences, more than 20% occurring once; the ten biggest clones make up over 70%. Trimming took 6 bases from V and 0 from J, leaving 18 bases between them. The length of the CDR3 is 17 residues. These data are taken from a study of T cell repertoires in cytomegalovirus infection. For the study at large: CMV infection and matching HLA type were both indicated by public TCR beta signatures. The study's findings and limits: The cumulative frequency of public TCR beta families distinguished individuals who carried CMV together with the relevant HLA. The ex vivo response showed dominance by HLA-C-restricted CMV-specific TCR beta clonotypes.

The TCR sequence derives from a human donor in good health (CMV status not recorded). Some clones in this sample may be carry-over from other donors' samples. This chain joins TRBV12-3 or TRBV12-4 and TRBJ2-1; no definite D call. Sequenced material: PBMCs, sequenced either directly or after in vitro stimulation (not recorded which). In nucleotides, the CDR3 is TGTGCCAGCAGCATGCCCCCCGGGCTCAGCTCCTACAATGAGCAGTTCTTC. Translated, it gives CASSMPPGLSSYNEQFF.